Presented here are 27 T cell receptor beta chains from one specimen sequenced in a study of cytomegalovirus exposure and HLA in healthy donors (dated by TCRdb to about 2017). The library was obtained by the immunoSEQ multiplex PCR assay. A mixture of 60 forward primers for TCR Vbeta segments and 13 reverse primers for TCR Jbeta segments was used in the multiplex PCR. TCRdb stores this immuneACCESS table with in-frame sequences only. Part of the clones is absent; in the studies checked, under half of the shortfall reflects unresolved V genes, and no reason is known for the rest. The sample yields fewer than 95,000 clones; roughly 80% were counted once. The top ten hold 3% of the sample. Sequenced input: PBMCs. These receptors were taken from a man between 35 and 55 years old in good health and CMV-seronegative.

This clone has a handful of counts. The chain is built from TRBV14 and TRBJ2-1, with a weak D call TRBD1 (5 bases). Germline assignment: CDR1 SGHDN and CDR2 FVKESK. This CDR3 comprises 13 residues. Trimming took off 0 bases at V and 9 bases at J, with 9 bases between the two ends. The CDR3 DNA reads TGTGCCAGCAGCCAAGATAGTAGGGGTGAGCAGTTCTTC. Amino acid sequence: CASSQDSRGEQFF. Looking up the rest from reference TRBV14 and TRBJ2-1 gives the full variable domain: EAGVTQFPSHSVIEKGQTVTLRCDPISGHDNLYWYRRVMGKEIKFLLHFVKESKQDESGMPNNRFLAERTGGTYSTLKVQPAELEDSGVYFCASSQDSRGEQFFGPGTRLTVL.

The chain carries TRBV2 and TRBJ2-3; 10 bases map to TRBD1. J lost 6 bases, V lost 9 bases, and 15 bases had no gene match. Germline CDR1 SNHLY, CDR2 FYNNEI. The length of the CDR3 is 16 residues. CDR3 amino acids: CASTWSGTGDGDTQYF. The CDR3, as DNA: TGTGCCAGTACGTGGTCCGGGACAGGGGATGGTGATACGCAGTATTTT. Looking up the rest from reference TRBV2 and TRBJ2-3 gives the full variable domain: EPEVTQTPSHQVTQMGQEVILRCVPISNHLYFYWYRQILGQKVEFLVSFYNNEISEKSEIFDDQFSVERPDGSNFTLKIRSTKLEDSAMYFCASTWSGTGDGDTQYFGPGTRLTVL.

This clone was picked up a small number of times. V usage is TRBV9 and J usage is TRBJ1-4; 8 bases fit TRBD1. Germline V CDR1 and CDR2: SGDLS, YYNGEE. The V and J ends lost 6 bases and 4 bases, in that order; junction bases with no gene match: 5. The CDR3 runs to 14 residues. In nucleotides, the CDR3 is TGTGCCAGCACGAGGACAGGGAATAATGAAAAACTGTTTTTT. Translated: CASTRTGNNEKLFF.

CDR3 sequence (DNA): TGCAGCGTCGGGGGGAGACTCTCCTACGAGCAGTACTTC. This encodes CSVGGRLSYEQYF. This rearrangement joins TRBV29-1 to TRBJ2-7; 7 positions match TRBD2. CDR1 is SQVTM and CDR2 is ANQGSEA in the germline V gene. The V and J ends lost 6 bases and 0 bases, in that order; junction bases with no gene match: 5. The CDR3 sequence is 13 residues long.

This rearrangement joins TRBV6-5 to TRBJ1-1; TRBD1 is a possible D gene (6 bases). The germline gives CDR1 MNHEY, CDR2 SVGAGI. The germline V and J ends were trimmed by 0 bases and 3 bases, with 14 bases remaining between them. This CDR3 is built from 16 residues. The CDR3 DNA follows: TGTGCCAGCAGTTACTCGCAGGGGCGGGTTGACACTGAAGCTTTCTTT. Amino acids: CASSYSQGRVDTEAFF.

The rearrangement uses TRBV6-6 and TRBJ1-2; no clear D. V gave up 6 bases and J gave up 7 bases, with 9 bases separating them. The length of the CDR3 is 11 residues. Per germline, CDR1 MNHNY and CDR2 SVGAGI (reference sequence). The CDR3 DNA reads as TGTGCCAGCAGCCAGAACGCTGGCTACACCTTC. This gives the protein CASSQNAGYTF.

This clone has more than one count but fewer than ten. The rearrangement joins TRBV27 to TRBJ2-2; weak D call: TRBD2 (6 bases). From germline, CDR1 is MNHEY and CDR2 SMNVEV (reference sequence). Trimming took 5 bases from V and 5 from J, leaving 21 bases between them. The CDR3 spans 17 residues. CDR3 coding DNA: TGTGCCAGCAGTAGCGGGCTCTCTCGGGCTACAACCGGGGAGCTGTTTTTT. This translates into CASSSGLSRATTGELFF.

This sequence joins TRBV9 and TRBJ2-7, with 7 bases lining up with TRBD2. J was trimmed by 7 bases and V by 3 bases; bases with no gene match: 4. Germline V gives CDR1 SGDLS, CDR2 YYNGEE. This CDR3 region has 12 residues. The CDR3 protein is CASSGEGREQYF. The CDR3 nucleotides are TGTGCCAGCAGCGGGGAGGGGAGGGAGCAGTACTTC.

This clone has only a few counts. The J gene is TRBJ1-1, the V gene TRBV19; the D is unclear. CDR1 and CDR2 (germline): LNHDA, SQIVND (reference sequence). V lost 3 bases and J lost 1, with 3 bases in between. This CDR3 is 12 amino acids long. The CDR3 DNA reads as TGTGCCAGTAGTATCTCGAACACTGAAGCTTTCTTT. Residues: CASSISNTEAFF.

This chain joins TRBV18 and TRBJ1-1; tentative D call: TRBD1 (5 bases). The CDR3 is 14 amino acids. Germline lookup yields CDR1 KGHSH and CDR2 LQKENI. V was clipped by 2 bases and J by 0 bases, with 7 bases between them. The CDR3 bases are TGTGCCAGCTCACCAGGGGCAGTGAACACTGAAGCTTTCTTT. Its protein product is CASSPGAVNTEAFF.

J is TRBJ1-3 and V is TRBV7-2; a possible D gene is TRBD1 (6 bases). The CDR3 is 15 residues long. Germline lookup yields CDR1 SGHTA and CDR2 FQGNSA. Trimming removed 5 bases at V and 0 bases at J, with 11 bases between. The CDR3 reads CASSRTANSGNTIYF. Written as DNA, the CDR3 is TGTGCCAGCAGCCGGACAGCGAACTCTGGAAACACCATATATTTT.

V and J are TRBV4-3 and TRBJ2-3, with TRBD2 matching 7 bases. The germline V gene has CDR1 LGHNA and CDR2 YSLEER. J gave up 0 bases and V 3 bases, and 12 bases lay outside the gene matches. The CDR3 is made up of 18 amino acids. In DNA form, the CDR3 reads TGCGCCAGCAGCCACACACTAAGAGCGGGGACTAGCACAGATACGCAGTATTTT. Its protein is CASSHTLRAGTSTDTQYF.

The chain recombines TRBV7-3 with TRBJ1-1; no clear D gene. Germline V gives CDR1 SGHTA, CDR2 FQGTGA. Trimming pared 2 bases from V and 4 bases from J, leaving 8 bases between. The length of the CDR3 is 13 residues. The chain's CDR3 is CASSLLTSTEAFF. The CDR3 nucleotides are TGTGCCAGCAGCTTACTAACGAGCACTGAAGCTTTCTTT.

The rearrangement uses TRBV7-9 and TRBJ2-7; 7 positions match TRBD2. Germline CDR1 SEHNR, CDR2 FQNEAQ (reference sequence). V trimming: 7 bases; J trimming: 4 bases; junction bases outside the gene matches: 13. The CDR3 is made up of 15 amino acids. The CDR3 loop is CASIKTAQAGYEQYF. As DNA, the CDR3 is TGTGCCAGCATCAAGACAGCTCAAGCGGGGTACGAGCAGTACTTC.

The rearrangement joins TRBV7-2 to TRBJ1-2, with TRBD1 matching 11 bases. The CDR3 is 15 residues long. Germline CDR1 and CDR2: SGHTA and FQGNSA. V lost 5 bases to trimming and J lost 4 bases; unmatched junction nucleotides: 6. The CDR3 DNA sequence: TGTGCCAGCAGCATTGGGACAGGGGGAGCCTATGGCTACACCTTC. This codes for CASSIGTGGAYGYTF.

Note on this clone: Sequence at one end of the junction differs from germline and may be a read error. The same CDR3 can be traced to other DNA sequences in this sample. The gene calls are TRBV18 and TRBJ1-5, with D maybe TRBD1 (5 bases). Looked up from germline, CDR1 is KGHSH and CDR2 is LQKENI. This CDR3 comprises 15 residues. CDR3 bases: TGTGCCAGCTCACCACGACAGATTAGCAATCAGCCCCAACATTTT. It is translated as CASSPRQISNQPQHF.

The chain is built from TRBV11-2 and TRBJ2-5; 10 bases are shared with TRBD2. The junction had 1 base not matched to a gene; V was cut back by 1 base and J by 5 bases. Germline V lookup: CDR1 SGHAT, CDR2 FQNNGV. The CDR3 runs 14 residues. The CDR3 region has the DNA TGTGCCAGCAGCTTAGTACTAGCGGGGGAGACCCAGTACTTC. It is translated as CASSLVLAGETQYF.

The rearrangement uses TRBV15 and TRBJ1-5, with D maybe TRBD1 (5 bases). V was trimmed by 9 bases and J by 0 bases, leaving 9 bases between them. Germline V gene data show CDR1 as LNHNV and CDR2 as YYDKDF (reference sequence). This CDR3 is built from 13 residues. CDR3 sequence (DNA): TGTGCCACTGCCCAGGGTAGCAATCAGCCCCAGCATTTT. Protein: CATAQGSNQPQHF.

The gene calls are TRBV2 and TRBJ1-5; D might be TRBD1 (6 bases). This CDR3 spans 15 amino acids. Germline CDR1 and CDR2: SNHLY and FYNNEI. Trimming pared 5 bases from V and 2 bases from J, leaving 13 bases between. The CDR3 DNA sequence: TGTGCCAGCAGTTCTAGGTACAGGGGCAATCAGCCCCAGCATTTT. Translation gives CASSSRYRGNQPQHF.

This clone has more than one count but fewer than ten. The chain recombines TRBV19 with TRBJ2-7; 7 bases map to TRBD2. Germline V gene data show CDR1 as LNHDA and CDR2 as SQIVND (reference sequence). This CDR3 region has 15 residues. V lost 1 base, J lost 3 bases, and 6 bases stayed unmatched. The chain's CDR3 is CASSIVAGVYYEQYF. Written as DNA, the CDR3 is TGTGCCAGTAGTATAGTGGCGGGAGTTTACTACGAGCAGTACTTC.

This clone showed up just a few times. The chain employs TRBV6-5 and TRBJ1-1; D is possibly TRBD1 (5 bases). Germline CDR1 is MNHEY and CDR2 is SVGAGI. The CDR3 consists of 13 residues. V lost 7 bases to trimming and J lost 1 base, with 10 bases between them. The CDR3 bases are TGTGCCAGCAATCGGGGGGAGAACACTGAAGCTTTCTTT. Translating gives CASNRGENTEAFF.

The CDR3 loop reads CSVLRQGGETQYF. The CDR3 coding sequence is TGCAGCGTACTTAGACAGGGGGGGGAGACCCAGTACTTC. This chain links TRBV29-1 with TRBJ2-5; 9 bases are a match to TRBD1. This CDR3 comprises 13 residues. The germline CDR1 and CDR2 sequences are SQVTM and ANQGSEA. The V and J ends lost 6 bases and 5 bases, in that order; junction bases with no gene match: 7.

This clone was observed once. The J gene is TRBJ2-7, the V gene TRBV13; 9 bases line up with TRBD2. The CDR3 length is 15 residues. CDR1 is PRHDT and CDR2 is FYEKMQ in the germline V gene (reference sequence). J lost 4 bases, V lost 2 bases, and 6 bases had no gene match. CDR3 DNA sequence: TGTGCCAGCAGCTTAAAAGCGGGGGGTTGGTACGAGCAGTACTTC. Its translation: CASSLKAGGWYEQYF.

The CDR3 region has the DNA TGTGCCAGCAGCTTGGTGGGACTAGCGGGTGAGCAGTTCTTC. Translated, it gives CASSLVGLAGEQFF. The V and J genes are TRBV5-8 and TRBJ2-1; 12 bases fit TRBD2. Per the germline V gene, CDR1 is SGHTS and CDR2 is YDEGEE. The CDR3 runs 14 residues. V dropped 0 bases and J dropped 9; count of bases not matched to a gene: 1.

The chain links TRBV10-2 to TRBJ1-5; 7 bases line up with TRBD1. The CDR3 loop spans 13 amino acids. Germline loops: CDR1 WSHSY, CDR2 SAAADI. The junction had 6 bases not matched to a gene; V was cut back by 6 bases and J by 7 bases. The CDR3 here is CASRTGVGQPQHF. In DNA form, the CDR3 reads TGCGCCAGCAGAACAGGGGTGGGGCAGCCCCAGCATTTT.

This clone is a singleton in its sample. The chain carries TRBV1 and TRBJ2-1; the D segment call TRBD2 is taken from the table without a DNA check. TRBV1 is deemed a pseudogene. The CDR3 is made up of 17 amino acids. The DNA of the CDR3 is TGCACCAGCAGCCAAGAGAGACCAGCGGGGGGGCCCAATGAGCAGTTCTTC. This encodes CTSSQERPAGGPNEQFF.

V usage is TRBV9 and J usage is TRBJ2-3; TRBD2 aligns across 8 bases. J lost 1 base, V lost 0 bases, and 1 base had no gene match. Germline-derived CDR1 and CDR2 are SGDLS and YYNGEE. The CDR3 is 15 residues long. CDR3 in DNA: TGTGCCAGCAGCGTAGCGGGGGGGCGCACAGATACGCAGTATTTT. Translated, it gives CASSVAGGRTDTQYF.